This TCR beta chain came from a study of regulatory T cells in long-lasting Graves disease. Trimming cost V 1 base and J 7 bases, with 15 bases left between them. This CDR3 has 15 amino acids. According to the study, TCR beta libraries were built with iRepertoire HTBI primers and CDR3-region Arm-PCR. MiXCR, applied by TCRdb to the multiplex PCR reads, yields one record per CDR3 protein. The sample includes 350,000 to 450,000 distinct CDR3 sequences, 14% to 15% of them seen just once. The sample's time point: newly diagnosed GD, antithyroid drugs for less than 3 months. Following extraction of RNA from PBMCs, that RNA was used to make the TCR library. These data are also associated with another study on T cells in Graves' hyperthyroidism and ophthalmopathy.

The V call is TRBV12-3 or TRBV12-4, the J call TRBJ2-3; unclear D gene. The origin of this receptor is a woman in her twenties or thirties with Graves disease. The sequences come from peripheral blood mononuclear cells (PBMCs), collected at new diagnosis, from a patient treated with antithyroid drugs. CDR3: CASSLVDLPSNTQYF. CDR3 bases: TGTGCCAGCAGTTTAGTGGACCTCCCTTCAAATACGCAGTATTTT.